This record covers a single T cell receptor beta chain. What it binds is not known. Findings and limits, study-wide: Tumor Tregs overlapped most with tumor, then blood, naive CD4+ cells.

V lost 0 bases and J lost 11; bases outside the gene matches: 15. The CDR3 length is 16 residues. Germline V lookup: CDR1 SGHRS, CDR2 YFSETQ. TCRdb re-derived calls from the 5' RACE reads in MiXCR, one entry per CDR3 protein. The sample consists of tens of thousands of distinct CDR3 sequences, approximately 28% of them appearing once. This chain connects TRBV5-1 to TRBJ2-3, with TRBD2 identical over 7 bases. The sequence was collected from a female donor with breast cancer. Sequenced: tumor-infiltrating naive CD4+ T cells sorted from the breast tumor. Subset specified: naive CD4+ T cells, CD4+CD45RA+CD25-. The CDR3 protein is CASSLDRLAAIGEQYF. The DNA for the CDR3 is TGCGCCAGCAGCTTGGATAGACTAGCAGCGATTGGTGAGCAGTATTTT.